These 21 T cell receptor beta chains were all obtained from the same sample, sequenced in a study of CD4 T cells in relation to SARS-CoV-2 and coronaviruses. Sequenced by immunoSEQ multiplex PCR; TCRdb stores in-frame clones only, minus some. Here the sample spans 37,000 or so clones, about four fifths being singletons. No cognate antigen is known for these TCRs. Sequenced material: naive CD4+ T cells from PBMCs, cultured in vitro. Regarding subset: naive CD4+ T cells isolated by negative enrichment. The receptors stem from an adult with COVID-19.

The rearrangement links TRBV7-6 to TRBJ1-2; D might be TRBD1 (6 bases). The CDR3 runs 14 residues. Germline CDR1 and CDR2: SGHVS and FNYEAQ. The CDR3 region has the DNA TGTGCGACGTCCCCCCCGGGGGCGATCGGTGGCTACACCTTC. This translates into CATSPPGAIGGYTF.

The V gene is TRBV6-5, the J gene TRBJ1-4; D not resolved. V was shortened by 7 bases and J by 8 bases, with 8 bases between the two germline ends. Germline CDR1 is MNHEY and CDR2 is SVGAGI. This CDR3 has 11 amino acids. This CDR3 reads CASTGREKLFF. In nucleotides, the CDR3 is TGTGCCAGCACCGGGCGCGAAAAACTGTTTTTT.

V usage is TRBV6-5 and J usage is TRBJ2-7; 12 nucleotides agree with TRBD2. Germline V gene sequence: CDR1 MNHEY, CDR2 SVGAGI. This CDR3 comprises 15 residues. V lost 5 bases to trimming and J lost 5 bases; unmatched junction nucleotides: 7. The CDR3 coding sequence is TGTGCCAGCAGTCCGACTAGCGGGAGCTATCACGAGCAGTACTTC. Amino acid sequence: CASSPTSGSYHEQYF.

The rearrangement links TRBV6-5 to TRBJ2-1; 16 nucleotides agree with TRBD2. Germline values: CDR1 MNHEY, CDR2 SVGAGI. Trimming cost V 2 bases and J 9 bases; bases outside gene matches: 4. The CDR3 has 16 residues. CDR3 protein: CASSYGTSGRGCEQFF. The CDR3 nucleotides read TGTGCCAGCAGTTACGGGACTAGCGGGAGGGGATGTGAGCAGTTCTTC.

The V and J genes are TRBV7-2 and TRBJ2-5, with TRBD2 matching over 7 bases. Trimming took 5 bases from V and 0 from J; bases not matched to a gene: 6. This CDR3 comprises 15 residues. The germline V gene has CDR1 SGHTA and CDR2 FQGNSA. This chain's CDR3 is CASSPDSGYQETQYF. DNA of the CDR3: TGTGCCAGCAGCCCCGATAGCGGGTACCAAGAGACCCAGTACTTC. The full variable domain, rest sourced from reference TRBV7-2 and TRBJ2-5, is GAGVSQSPSNKVTEKGKDVELRCDPISGHTALYWYRQSLGQGLEFLIYFQGNSAPDKSGLPSDRFSAERTGGSVSTLTIQRTQQEDSAVYLCASSPDSGYQETQYFGPGTRLLVL.

This clone occurred a few times. This chain connects TRBV7-2 to TRBJ1-5; D is unclear. Trimming cost V 5 bases and J 0 bases, with 5 bases left between them. The CDR3 is 13 amino acids. Germline CDR1 SGHTA, CDR2 FQGNSA. The CDR3 nucleotides are TGTGCCAGCAGCCCAGCTAGCAATCAGCCCCAGCATTTT. It codes for CASSPASNQPQHF.

This clone was detected only a few times. The CDR3 loop reads CASSQGLAGGGGAGELFF. CDR3 nucleotide sequence: TGTGCCAGCAGCCAAGGGCTAGCGGGAGGCGGAGGGGCCGGGGAGCTGTTTTTT. The V call is TRBV3-1 (or the pseudogene TRBV3-2), the J call TRBJ2-2; TRBD2 aligns across 11 bases. The V segment lost 1 base and the J segment 6 bases; nucleotides outside the gene matches: 10. CDR3 size: 18 residues. Looked up from germline, CDR1 is LGHDT and CDR2 is YNNKEL (reference sequence).

The chain carries TRBV4-1 and TRBJ2-1; D is ambiguous. The CDR3 runs 15 residues. V was trimmed by 1 base and J by 5 bases, leaving 12 bases between them. Looked up from germline, CDR1 is MGHRA and CDR2 is YSYEKL. DNA of the CDR3: TGCGCCAGCAGCCAAGGTTTTAGCCGCAACAATGAGCAGTTCTTC. This translates into CASSQGFSRNNEQFF.

The CDR3 DNA reads TGTGCCAGCAGTTCCTCGTGGGACTCACAAGAGACCCAGTACTTC. Translating it yields CASSSSWDSQETQYF. The gene calls are TRBV6-6 and TRBJ2-5; D is perhaps TRBD2 (6 bases). The CDR3 contains 15 residues. Trimming took 4 bases from V and 2 from J, leaving 14 bases between them. Germline CDR1 MNHNY, CDR2 SVGAGI (reference sequence).

The V gene is TRBV6-6, the J gene TRBJ1-4; maybe TRBD1 (5 bases). CDR3 length: 16 residues. The germline V gene has CDR1 MNHNY and CDR2 SVGAGI (reference sequence). V lost 2 bases to trimming and J lost 3 bases, with 13 bases between them. CDR3 nucleotide sequence: TGTGCCAGCAGTTACCCGGTTGGAGGGGCTAATGAAAAACTGTTTTTT. Amino acids: CASSYPVGGANEKLFF.

The chain couples TRBV6-5 to TRBJ1-1, with TRBD1 identical over 7 bases. J was trimmed by 0 bases and V by 5 bases; bases with no gene match: 6. The CDR3 length is 15 residues. Germline lookup yields CDR1 MNHEY and CDR2 SVGAGI. The CDR3 DNA is TGTGCCAGCAGTCTCTCAGGGGGTTTGAACACTGAAGCTTTCTTT. It codes for CASSLSGGLNTEAFF.

The chain combines TRBV2 with TRBJ1-1; D is unresolved. Deletions cut 7 bases from V and 1 base from J, with 10 bases between. The CDR3 has 13 amino acids. CDR1 is SNHLY and CDR2 is FYNNEI in the germline V gene. CDR3 in DNA: TGTGCCAGCACCCGGGGTGGGAACACTGAAGCTTTCTTT. This gives the protein CASTRGGNTEAFF.

The chain is built from TRBV28 and TRBJ2-7; weak D call: TRBD2 (6 bases). The germline CDR1 and CDR2 sequences are MDHEN and SYDVKM. The V and J ends lost 3 bases and 5 bases respectively, with 20 bases between them. This CDR3 contains 16 residues. Here the CDR3 DNA reads TGTGCCAGCAGTTTCATTGGGAGGATCGGGAGCCACGAGCAGTACTTC. As protein: CASSFIGRIGSHEQYF.

This chain links TRBV2 with TRBJ2-7, with 11 bases that match TRBD2. The CDR3 has 16 residues. Germline CDR1 and CDR2: SNHLY and FYNNEI. V lost 6 bases to trimming and J lost 2 bases; unmatched junction nucleotides: 9. The CDR3 DNA sequence: TGTGCCAGCAGCCGCAACCTGGGACTAGCGGCCTACGAGCAGTACTTC. Encoded protein: CASSRNLGLAAYEQYF.

The chain links TRBV20-1 to TRBJ1-1; 10 bases match TRBD1. Germline CDR1 is DFQATT and CDR2 is SNEGSKA (reference sequence). The V segment lost 3 bases and the J segment 9 bases; nucleotides outside the gene matches: 7. The CDR3 consists of 13 residues. In DNA, the CDR3 is TGCAGTGCTAGTGGGGACAGGGGCTTGCAAGCTTTCTTT. Translation gives CSASGDRGLQAFF.

The CDR3 region has the DNA TGTGCCTGGAGTTTGATCTCCTATAATTCACCCCTCCACTTT. Translation gives CAWSLISYNSPLHF. The chain combines TRBV30 with TRBJ1-6; no clear D gene. V lost 2 bases, J lost 0 bases, and 5 bases lay in between. The CDR3 has 14 residues. The V gene's germline CDR1 is GTSNPN and CDR2 SVGIG (reference sequence).

V usage is TRBV30 and J usage is TRBJ2-3; 12 bases map to TRBD2. V was pared by 4 bases and J by 5 bases, with 7 bases of the junction left unmatched. The CDR3 contains 15 residues. Germline loops: CDR1 GTSNPN, CDR2 SVGIG (reference sequence). CDR3 sequence: CAWNPTSGRLDTQYF. CDR3 nucleotide sequence: TGTGCCTGGAACCCCACTAGCGGGAGGCTAGATACGCAGTATTTT. The full variable domain, completed using reference TRBV30 and TRBJ2-3, is SQTIHQWPATLVQPVGSPLSLECTVEGTSNPNLYWYRQAAGRGLQLLFYSVGIGQISSEVPQNLSASRPQDRQFILSSKKLLLSDSGFYLCAWNPTSGRLDTQYFGPGTRLTVL.

The V gene is TRBV21-1, the J gene TRBJ1-1; TRBD1 was called by the table and not checked on the DNA. TRBV21-1 is classified as a pseudogene. The CDR3 covers 15 residues. Here the CDR3 reads CASTATTAGYIEAFF. For the CDR3, the DNA is TGTGCCAGCACCGCAACAACGGCAGGCTACATTGAAGCTTTCTTT.

This chain uses TRBV6-5 with TRBJ2-7; 10 bases agree with TRBD1. With 6 bases clipped from V and 3 bases from J, the junction kept 8 bases outside the gene matches. The CDR3 spans 15 residues. In germline, CDR1 is MNHEY, CDR2 SVGAGI. CDR3 DNA sequence: TGTGCCAGCAGAACGGACAGGGGGGGGTTCTACGAGCAGTACTTC. The encoded protein is CASRTDRGGFYEQYF.

The CDR3 region is CAWSVVGTDTQYF. The CDR3 coding sequence is TGTGCCTGGAGTGTAGTCGGCACAGATACGCAGTATTTT. The genes are TRBV30 and TRBJ2-3; D unclear. This CDR3 region has 13 residues. Germline CDR1 is GTSNPN and CDR2 is SVGIG (reference sequence). Trimming removed 0 bases at V and 1 base at J, with 5 bases between. Filled out from reference TRBV30 and TRBJ2-3, the complete variable domain reads SQTIHQWPATLVQPVGSPLSLECTVEGTSNPNLYWYRQAAGRGLQLLFYSVGIGQISSEVPQNLSASRPQDRQFILSSKKLLLSDSGFYLCAWSVVGTDTQYFGPGTRLTVL.

This clone has a handful of counts. This sequence joins TRBV5-4 and TRBJ1-1, with D possibly being TRBD1 (5 bases). V lost 0 bases, J lost 1 base, and 13 bases lay in between. CDR3 length: 16 amino acids. Germline V CDR1 and CDR2: SGHNT, YYREEE (reference sequence). In DNA, the CDR3 is TGTGCCAGCAGCTTGGATTATGGGACGGCGAACACTGAAGCTTTCTTT. This codes for CASSLDYGTANTEAFF.